The source of this T cell receptor (beta chain) is a study of identifying expanded T cells in peripheral blood. Study results and caveats: Technical replicates showed roughly 1.2 changed clones; two weeks 15 to 20; four weeks 19. Clone count variance between roughly 2-week samples rose with total template count.

CDR3 length equals 16 residues. Trimming at V came to 3 bases and at J to 5 bases, leaving 12 bases not matched to a gene. The germline V gene has CDR1 KGHSH and CDR2 LQKENI. Here immunoSEQ multiplex PCR was the method, and the copy in TCRdb shows in-frame clones only, minus some. The repertoire includes 80,000 to 90,000 clones, approximately 83% of them detected once, and about 5.6% sits in the top ten. About this clone: Its target is unknown.

The chain joins TRBV18 to TRBJ1-1; 7 bases map to TRBD1. This TCR was sampled from a person aged 18-69 years in good health. Sequenced material: blood. The CDR3 bases are TGTGCCAGCTCACCGGTCGAACAGGGGTTTAGGACTGAAGCTTTCTTT. Protein product: CASSPVEQGFRTEAFF.